This T cell receptor (beta chain) was identified in a study of blood T cell repertoires in COVID-19. Data came from immunoSEQ multiplex PCR; TCRdb stores just in-frame clones and leaves some out. The sample yields approximately 150,000 clones, over 75% seen once. The sample holds one count of this clone. Germline V gene sequence: CDR1 SGHRS, CDR2 YFSETQ. The CDR3 has 15 amino acids. V lost 9 bases, J lost 2 bases, and 19 bases lay in between. The receptor was isolated from a man aged 70-80 years with active COVID-19. Sequenced: peripheral blood. J is TRBJ2-3 and V is TRBV5-1, with no clear D. The CDR3 sequence: CATSAAAGNTDTQYF. CDR3 DNA sequence: TGCGCCACGTCGGCGGCAGCCGGAAACACAGATACGCAGTATTTT.